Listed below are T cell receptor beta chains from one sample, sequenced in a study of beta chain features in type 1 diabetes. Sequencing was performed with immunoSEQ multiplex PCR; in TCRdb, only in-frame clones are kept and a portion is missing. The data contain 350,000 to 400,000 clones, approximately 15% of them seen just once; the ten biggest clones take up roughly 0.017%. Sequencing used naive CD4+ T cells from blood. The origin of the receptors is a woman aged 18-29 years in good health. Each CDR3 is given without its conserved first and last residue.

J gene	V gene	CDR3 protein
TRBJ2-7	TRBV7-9	ASSFDPRVLDEQY
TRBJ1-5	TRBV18	ASSPSRGPNNQPQH
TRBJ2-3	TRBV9	ASGRRDRGVLDTQY
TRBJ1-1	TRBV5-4	ASSPARSGNTEAF
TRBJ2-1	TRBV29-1	SVVWTGGTDEQF
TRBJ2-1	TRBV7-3	ASSRWNSGLASDNNEQF
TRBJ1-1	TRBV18	ASSEGPNTEAF
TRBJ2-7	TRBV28	ASSPHTASHYEQY
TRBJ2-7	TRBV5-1	ASSLARDSLYEQY
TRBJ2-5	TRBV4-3	ASSQGVGQGQETQY
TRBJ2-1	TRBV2	ASTGQGWLDEQF
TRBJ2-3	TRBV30	AWSDNPLARSTDTQY
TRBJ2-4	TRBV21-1	ASSRQGNSAKNIQY
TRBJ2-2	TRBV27	ASRLDRLNTGELF
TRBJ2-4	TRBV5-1	ASSLVEGAGQFKNIQY
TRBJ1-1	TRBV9	ASSARGQSMNTEAF
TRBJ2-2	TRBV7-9	ASSLTGGPMNTGELF
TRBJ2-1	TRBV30	AWKSEVAYNEQF
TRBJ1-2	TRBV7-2	ASSRPGQGPYGYT
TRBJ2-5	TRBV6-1	ASRAGGTGETQY
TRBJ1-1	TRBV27	ASSLRQGINTEAF
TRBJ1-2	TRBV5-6	ASSLAAGTGQVRYT
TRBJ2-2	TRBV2	ASSPPGQGTGELF
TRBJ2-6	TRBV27	ASSFLKSSGANVLT
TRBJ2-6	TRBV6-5	ASSYDRAGANVLT
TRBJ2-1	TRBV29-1	SVERLAWFNEQF
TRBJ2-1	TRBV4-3	ASSQDLRLAKQF
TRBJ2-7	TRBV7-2	ASSLGLGQSYEQY
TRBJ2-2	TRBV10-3	AISRETGELF
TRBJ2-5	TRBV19	ASSIAGRETQY
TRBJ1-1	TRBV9	ASSVAPQNTEAF
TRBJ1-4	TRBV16	ASSLGGGYNEKLF
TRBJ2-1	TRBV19	ATAGDYNEQF
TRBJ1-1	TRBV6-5	ASSYSFAGKTIEAF
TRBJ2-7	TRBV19	ASSIQRGGEQY
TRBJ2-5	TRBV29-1	SVARDQETQY
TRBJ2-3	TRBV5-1	ASSLAGGTSTDTQY
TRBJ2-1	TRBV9	ASSVEGQSNEQF
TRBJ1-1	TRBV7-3	ASSLQAQPNTEAF